Listed below are T cell receptor beta chains from one sample, sequenced in a study of blood T cell repertoires in COVID-19. Generated by immunoSEQ multiplex PCR, the TCRdb table keeps only in-frame clones and is missing some. The sample lists about 340,000 clones, more than 70% seen once, with about 3% in the top ten. The sequencing sample was made of peripheral blood. These receptors all come from a man under 40 with active or convalescent COVID-19. CDR3s include the opening cysteine and the closing phenylalanine or tryptophan. The order of the fields is CDR3 protein, CDR3 DNA, J gene, clone size, V gene, D gene, CDR3 length. A D gene is named only where the DNA matches it firmly. Size is omitted from some rows. Given values are once, few, many or a class for expanded clones.

CDR3aa: CASSGGGKSNQPQHF
CDR3nt: TGTGCCAGCTCCGGGGGGGGAAAGAGCAATCAGCCCCAGCATTTT
j_gene: TRBJ1-5
abundance: .
v_gene: TRBV18
d_gene: .
len: 15

CDR3aa: CASSVGGSYEQFF
CDR3nt: TGTGCCAGCAGCGTAGGCGGGAGCTATGAGCAGTTCTTC
j_gene: TRBJ2-1
abundance: .
v_gene: TRBV9
d_gene: TRBD2
len: 13

CDR3aa: CASSLIGQGSPGELFF
CDR3nt: TGTGCCAGCAGCTTAATAGGACAGGGATCCCCCGGGGAGCTGTTTTTT
j_gene: TRBJ2-2
abundance: .
v_gene: TRBV7-6
d_gene: TRBD1
len: 16

CDR3aa: CASSEGGRPSHEQFF
CDR3nt: TGTGCCAGCAGTGAGGGCGGGAGACCCTCCCATGAGCAGTTCTTC
j_gene: TRBJ2-1
abundance: .
v_gene: TRBV6-1
d_gene: TRBD2
len: 15

CDR3aa: CATSPRVGDGETQYF
CDR3nt: TGTGCCACCAGCCCTCGAGTCGGGGATGGAGAGACCCAGTACTTC
j_gene: TRBJ2-5
abundance: once
v_gene: TRBV24-1
d_gene: .
len: 15

CDR3aa: CASSLETGMDSPLHF
CDR3nt: TGTGCCAGCAGCTTAGAGACAGGGATGGATTCACCCCTCCACTTT
j_gene: TRBJ1-6
abundance: many
v_gene: TRBV7-2
d_gene: TRBD1
len: 15

CDR3aa: CASSSQHVSNQPQHF
CDR3nt: TGTGCCAGCAGCTCCCAACATGTTAGCAATCAGCCCCAGCATTTT
j_gene: TRBJ1-5
abundance: .
v_gene: TRBV7-2
d_gene: .
len: 15

CDR3aa: CSASTPRGIYEQYF
CDR3nt: TGCAGTGCTAGTACCCCCAGGGGGATCTACGAGCAGTACTTC
j_gene: TRBJ2-7
abundance: once
v_gene: TRBV20-1
d_gene: TRBD1
len: 14

CDR3aa: CASSARTGRDEQFF
CDR3nt: TGTGCCAGCAGCGCAAGGACAGGGAGGGATGAGCAGTTCTTC
j_gene: TRBJ2-1
abundance: .
v_gene: TRBV11-2
d_gene: .
len: 14

CDR3aa: CASSLDGGNSPLHF
CDR3nt: TGTGCCAGCAGCTTGGACGGAGGAAATTCACCCCTCCACTTT
j_gene: TRBJ1-6
abundance: .
v_gene: TRBV5-4
d_gene: .
len: 14

CDR3aa: CATGAASYEQYF
CDR3nt: TGTGCCACCGGAGCTGCTTCCTACGAGCAGTACTTC
j_gene: TRBJ2-7
abundance: .
v_gene: TRBV15
d_gene: .
len: 12

CDR3aa: CASSIGQKSQPQHF
CDR3nt: TGTGCCAGTAGTATAGGACAGAAAAGTCAGCCCCAGCATTTT
j_gene: TRBJ1-5
abundance: .
v_gene: TRBV19
d_gene: .
len: 14

CDR3aa: CASSGARSSHSPLHF
CDR3nt: TGTGCCAGTTCAGGGGCCCGCAGCTCCCATTCACCCCTCCACTTT
j_gene: TRBJ1-6
abundance: once
v_gene: TRBV19
d_gene: .
len: 15

CDR3aa: CAWRAQVSTDTQYF
CDR3nt: TGTGCCTGGAGGGCACAGGTTAGCACAGATACGCAGTATTTT
j_gene: TRBJ2-3
abundance: .
v_gene: TRBV30
d_gene: .
len: 14

CDR3aa: CASSIVTGAYNEQFF
CDR3nt: TGTGCCAGTAGTATAGTGACAGGGGCCTACAATGAGCAGTTCTTC
j_gene: TRBJ2-1
abundance: .
v_gene: TRBV19
d_gene: TRBD1
len: 15

CDR3aa: CASSFWGGRNNEQFF
CDR3nt: TGTGCCAGCAGTTTCTGGGGGGGACGGAACAATGAGCAGTTCTTC
j_gene: TRBJ2-1
abundance: .
v_gene: TRBV28
d_gene: TRBD2
len: 15

CDR3aa: CASSLVMDTQYF
CDR3nt: TGTGCCAGCAGCTTAGTAATGGATACGCAGTATTTT
j_gene: TRBJ2-3
abundance: .
v_gene: TRBV7-9
d_gene: .
len: 12

CDR3aa: CASSRRTALDTEAFF
CDR3nt: TGTGCCAGTAGTAGACGGACAGCTCTTGACACTGAAGCTTTCTTT
j_gene: TRBJ1-1
abundance: .
v_gene: TRBV19
d_gene: .
len: 15

CDR3aa: CASSLGGQQFF
CDR3nt: TGTGCCAGCAGTTTAGGAGGCCAGCAGTTCTTC
j_gene: TRBJ2-1
abundance: .
v_gene: TRBV12-3/TRBV12-4
d_gene: .
len: 11

CDR3aa: CASSLQGFNQPQHF
CDR3nt: TGTGCCAGCAGCCTTCAGGGGTTCAATCAGCCCCAGCATTTT
j_gene: TRBJ1-5
abundance: .
v_gene: TRBV27
d_gene: .
len: 14

CDR3aa: CASSSVGRLTDTQYF
CDR3nt: TGTGCCAGCAGCTCCGTAGGTCGACTCACAGATACGCAGTATTTT
j_gene: TRBJ2-3
abundance: .
v_gene: TRBV7-2
d_gene: .
len: 15

CDR3aa: CASSLGQINYGYTF
CDR3nt: TGCGCCAGCAGCCTCGGACAGATTAACTATGGCTACACCTTC
j_gene: TRBJ1-2
abundance: many
v_gene: TRBV5-1
d_gene: .
len: 14

CDR3aa: CASKPDREGNQPQHF
CDR3nt: TGTGCCAGTAAACCTGACAGGGAGGGCAATCAGCCCCAGCATTTT
j_gene: TRBJ1-5
abundance: .
v_gene: TRBV19
d_gene: TRBD1
len: 15

CDR3aa: CASSEGRAEAFF
CDR3nt: TGTGCCAGCAGTGAGGGGAGGGCTGAAGCTTTCTTT
j_gene: TRBJ1-1
abundance: .
v_gene: TRBV28
d_gene: .
len: 12

CDR3aa: CAIRAGTGALREKLFF
CDR3nt: TGTGCCATCAGGGCCGGGACAGGCGCCCTTAGGGAAAAACTGTTTTTT
j_gene: TRBJ1-4
abundance: .
v_gene: TRBV10-3
d_gene: TRBD1
len: 16

CDR3aa: CASSPRGLAGEGAKNIQYF
CDR3nt: TGTGCCAGCAGCCCGCGGGGACTAGCGGGAGAAGGAGCCAAAAACATTCAGTACTTC
j_gene: TRBJ2-4
abundance: .
v_gene: TRBV7-3
d_gene: TRBD2
len: 19

CDR3aa: CASSVGAGEETQYF
CDR3nt: TGTGCCAGCAGCGTAGGGGCGGGAGAAGAGACCCAGTACTTC
j_gene: TRBJ2-5
abundance: .
v_gene: TRBV9
d_gene: TRBD2
len: 14

CDR3aa: CAWTVLRTGGYYGYTF
CDR3nt: TGTGCCTGGACCGTACTTAGGACAGGGGGATACTATGGCTACACCTTC
j_gene: TRBJ1-2
abundance: .
v_gene: TRBV30
d_gene: TRBD1
len: 16

CDR3aa: CSDRDSSYNEQFF
CDR3nt: TGTTCGGACCGGGATAGCTCCTACAATGAGCAGTTCTTC
j_gene: TRBJ2-1
abundance: .
v_gene: TRBV28
d_gene: .
len: 13

CDR3aa: CASSLQYTDTQYF
CDR3nt: TGTGCCAGCAGCCTCCAGTACACAGATACGCAGTATTTT
j_gene: TRBJ2-3
abundance: .
v_gene: TRBV11-2
d_gene: .
len: 13